The 4 T cell receptor beta chains reported below all come from one sample, sequenced in a study of early T cells in non-severe SARS-CoV-2 infection. One entry per CDR3 protein results from TCRdb running MiXCR on the 5' RACE reads. The repertoire has 68,000 or so distinct CDR3 sequences, roughly 10% of them found once; the top ten carry around 6.4%. Material: whole blood. These receptors came from an adult who was a healthcare worker with PCR-confirmed SARS-CoV-2 infection or an uninfected control (not recorded which).

This clonotype has just a few counts. The rearrangement uses TRBV3-1 and TRBJ2-5, with D tentatively TRBD2 (6 bases). CDR3 length: 15 amino acids. Germline CDR1 reads LGHDT; CDR2 reads YNNKEL (reference sequence). The V end lost 2 bases, the J end lost 1 base, and 11 bases lay between the germline ends. The CDR3 region is CASSQKGGAQETQYF. Here the CDR3 DNA reads TGTGCCAGCAGCCAAAAAGGCGGGGCCCAAGAGACCCAGTACTTC.

The chain employs TRBV20-1 and TRBJ2-7; TRBD2 might be the D (6 bases). Germline assignment: CDR1 DFQATT and CDR2 SNEGSKA (reference sequence). V dropped 1 base and J dropped 2 bases, with 6 bases sitting between them. The CDR3 contains 12 residues. As DNA, the CDR3 is TGCAGTGCTAGAGGCGGGACCTACGAGCAGTACTTC. It translates to CSARGGTYEQYF.

This sequence joins TRBV20-1 and TRBJ1-1, with unresolved D. The CDR3 has 12 amino acids. The germline V gene encodes CDR1 DFQATT and CDR2 SNEGSKA (reference sequence). Trimming removed 3 bases at V and 7 bases at J, with 12 bases between. This CDR3 is CSASEGPFEAFF. CDR3 DNA: TGCAGTGCTAGCGAAGGACCTTTTGAAGCTTTCTTT.

The chain uses TRBV7-9 and TRBJ1-5; D ambiguous. CDR1 and CDR2 (germline): SEHNR, FQNEAQ (reference sequence). Trimming pared 1 base from V and 9 bases from J, leaving 7 bases between. This CDR3 has 12 residues. The DNA of the CDR3 is TGTGCCAGCAGCTTAGAGGCGGGGCCCCAGCATTTT. The encoded protein is CASSLEAGPQHF.